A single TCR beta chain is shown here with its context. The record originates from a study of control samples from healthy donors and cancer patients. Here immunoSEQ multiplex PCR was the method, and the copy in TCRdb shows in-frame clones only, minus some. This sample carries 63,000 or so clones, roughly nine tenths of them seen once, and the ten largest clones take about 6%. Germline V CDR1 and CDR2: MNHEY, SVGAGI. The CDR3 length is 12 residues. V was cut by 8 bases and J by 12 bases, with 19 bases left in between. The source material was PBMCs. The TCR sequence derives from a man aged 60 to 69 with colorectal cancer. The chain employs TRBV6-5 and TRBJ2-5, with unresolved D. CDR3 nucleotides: TGTGCCAGCTACCCCGCGGCCGGAGTGAAGTACTTC. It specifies CASYPAAGVKYF.